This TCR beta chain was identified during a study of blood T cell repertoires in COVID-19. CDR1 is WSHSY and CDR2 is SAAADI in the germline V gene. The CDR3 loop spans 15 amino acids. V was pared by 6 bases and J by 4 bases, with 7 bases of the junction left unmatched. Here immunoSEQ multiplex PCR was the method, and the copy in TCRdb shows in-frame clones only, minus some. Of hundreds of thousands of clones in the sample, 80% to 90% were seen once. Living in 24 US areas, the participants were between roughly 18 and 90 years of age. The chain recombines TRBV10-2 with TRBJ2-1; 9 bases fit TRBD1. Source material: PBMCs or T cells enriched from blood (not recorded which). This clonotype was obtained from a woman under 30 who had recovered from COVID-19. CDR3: CASREDRGVYNEQFF. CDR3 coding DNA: TGCGCCAGCAGAGAGGACAGGGGTGTATACAATGAGCAGTTCTTC.